The 17 T cell receptor beta chains presented below share a single source sample, sequenced in a study of beta chain features in type 1 diabetes. Study-wide findings and caveats: There was a moderate but significant shortening of TCRB CDR3s in all four CD4+ subsets of Type 1 diabetes patients.

Their cognate antigens are unknown. The isolated RNA, all of it, was reverse transcribed, so expressed TCRB transcripts were what got sequenced. Profiling relied on immunoSEQ multiplex PCR, and the TCRdb table lists in-frame clones only, not all of them. The sample yields about 160,000 clones, about 8.1% seen once. The sequencing sample was made of central memory CD4+ T cells from blood. The receptors here all came from a woman in her late teens or twenties with type 1 diabetes.

The chain is built from TRBV19 and TRBJ2-7; a possible D gene is TRBD1 (5 bases). Per the germline V gene, CDR1 is LNHDA and CDR2 is SQIVND (reference sequence). CDR3 length equals 16 residues. Trimming took 4 bases from V and 0 from J, leaving 16 bases between them. CDR3 sequence: CASSKGPGAFSYEQYF. CDR3 in DNA: TGTGCCAGTAGTAAGGGGCCAGGTGCCTTCTCCTACGAGCAGTACTTC.

The chain combines TRBV30 with TRBJ2-1; 7 nucleotides match TRBD2. Germline values: CDR1 GTSNPN, CDR2 SVGIG (reference sequence). Germline trimming cut 4 bases from V and 2 bases from J; bases unmatched to any gene: 17. The CDR3 extends over 18 amino acids. The CDR3 nucleotides are TGTGCCTGGACTTACCAGCCGGGACTAAAAGTGCCCTACAATGAGCAGTTCTTC. Its protein product is CAWTYQPGLKVPYNEQFF.

The rearrangement links TRBV28 to TRBJ1-4, with TRBD1 as a possible D gene (5 bases). From germline, CDR1 is MDHEN and CDR2 SYDVKM. V was trimmed by 3 bases and J by 12 bases, leaving 17 bases between them. The CDR3 is 14 residues long. This CDR3 is CASSFGTPARELFF. The CDR3 coding sequence is TGTGCCAGCAGTTTTGGGACTCCCGCCAGGGAACTGTTTTTT.

A few counts support this clone. The chain uses TRBV29-1 and TRBJ2-6, with TRBD1 identical over 7 bases. CDR3 length: 16 residues. With 6 bases clipped from V and 0 bases from J, the junction kept 8 bases outside the gene matches. Germline assignment: CDR1 SQVTM and CDR2 ANQGSEA. CDR3 protein: CSVRTGAYSGANVLTF. Here the CDR3 DNA reads TGCAGCGTCCGGACAGGCGCCTACTCTGGGGCCAACGTCCTGACTTTC.

This clone came up a few times. V gene TRBV14 combines with J gene TRBJ1-2, with TRBD1 as a possible D gene (6 bases). CDR3 size: 11 residues. Germline assignment: CDR1 SGHDN and CDR2 FVKESK. V was clipped by 6 bases and J by 8 bases, with 10 bases between them. The CDR3 here is CASRPDRGYTF. The CDR3 nucleotides are TGTGCCAGCAGACCCGACAGGGGCTACACCTTC. Supplemented by reference TRBV14 and TRBJ1-2, the full variable domain reads EAGVTQFPSHSVIEKGQTVTLRCDPISGHDNLYWYRRVMGKEIKFLLHFVKESKQDESGMPNNRFLAERTGGTYSTLKVQPAELEDSGVYFCASRPDRGYTFGSGTRLTVV.

The chain joins TRBV11-3 to TRBJ2-3, with 7 nucleotides matching TRBD1. This CDR3 is 15 amino acids long. The V gene end was trimmed by 6 bases and the J gene end by 2 bases; junction bases not matched to a gene: 8. CDR1 is SGHNT, CDR2 YENEEA, per germline. The CDR3 here is CASRVGTDNTDTQYF. CDR3 DNA: TGTGCCAGCAGGGTTGGGACAGATAACACAGATACGCAGTATTTT.

This clone was recorded a few times. The chain couples TRBV5-6 to TRBJ2-5; 8 nucleotides line up with TRBD1. CDR1 is SGHDT and CDR2 is YYEEEE in the germline V gene. The CDR3 spans 16 residues. Germline trimming cut 3 bases from V and 3 bases from J; bases unmatched to any gene: 10. This CDR3 reads CASSSRGQGFKETQYF. CDR3 in DNA: TGTGCCAGCAGCTCCAGGGGGCAGGGGTTCAAAGAGACCCAGTACTTC.

This clone was counted only a few times. V usage is TRBV4-3 and J usage is TRBJ2-1, with TRBD2 as a possible D gene (6 bases). The CDR3 has 14 amino acids. CDR1 LGHNA and CDR2 YSLEER come from the germline V gene. The V end was cut by 2 bases, the J end by 2 bases, with 7 bases between. The CDR3 region is CASSQPGAYNEQFF. The CDR3 nucleotides are TGCGCCAGCAGCCAACCGGGGGCCTACAATGAGCAGTTCTTC.

The table lists this clone with a few counts. V gene TRBV5-1 combines with J gene TRBJ1-4; 7 bases agree with TRBD1. The CDR3 is made up of 16 amino acids. Germline trimming cut 4 bases from V and 8 bases from J; bases unmatched to any gene: 14. CDR1 is SGHRS, CDR2 YFSETQ, per germline. CDR3 coding DNA: TGCGCCAGCAGCCAAGGACAGGACGGGGGTTTCGAAAAACTGTTTTTT. This codes for CASSQGQDGGFEKLFF.

About this clone itself: The junction departs from the called germline gene at one end, perhaps through a read error. The chain employs TRBV5-4 and TRBJ2-2; TRBD2 agrees at 7 bases. The CDR3 has 13 amino acids. CDR1 is SGHNT and CDR2 is YYREEE in the germline V gene (reference sequence). CDR3 bases: TGCGCCAGCAGCCAAGCGGGATCCGGGGAGCTGTTTTTT. Protein product: CASSQAGSGELFF.

This clone was found a few times. The chain recombines TRBV27 with TRBJ2-2, with 9 bases identical to TRBD1. The CDR3 sequence is 15 residues long. Looked up from germline, CDR1 is MNHEY and CDR2 is SMNVEV (reference sequence). The J segment lost 7 bases and the V segment lost 0 bases, leaving 3 bases of the junction unmatched. CDR3 nucleotide sequence: TGTGCCAGCAGTTTATCGGGACAGGGCAGCGGGGAGCTGTTTTTT. Translated, it gives CASSLSGQGSGELFF.

In this sample, this clone turned up a few times. This chain uses TRBV4-3 with TRBJ2-7, with 15 nucleotides matching TRBD2. The germline V gene encodes CDR1 LGHNA and CDR2 YSLEER. The CDR3 consists of 16 residues. The J segment lost 4 bases and the V segment lost 3 bases, leaving 4 bases of the junction unmatched. Written as DNA, the CDR3 is TGCGCCAGCAGCCAGGGGACTAGCGGGAGGTGGTACGAGCAGTACTTC. Encoded protein: CASSQGTSGRWYEQYF.

A few counts support this clone. The chain links TRBV10-3 to TRBJ1-5; no reliable D call. Deletions cut 3 bases from V and 5 bases from J, with 11 bases between. The germline V gene encodes CDR1 ENHRY and CDR2 SYGVKD. The CDR3 totals 14 residues. In DNA form, the CDR3 reads TGTGCCATCAGTGAAGGGAGGATGGATCAGCCCCAGCATTTT. It codes for CAISEGRMDQPQHF.

This clone was counted between two and nine times. This chain joins TRBV15 and TRBJ1-1; perhaps TRBD1 as D (5 bases). V gave up 5 bases and J gave up 0 bases, with 13 bases separating them. The CDR3 runs to 15 residues. Germline loops: CDR1 LNHNV, CDR2 YYDKDF (reference sequence). The CDR3 region has the DNA TGTGCCACCAGCCCTAGGGGCAGACTGAACACTGAAGCTTTCTTT. This sequence encodes CATSPRGRLNTEAFF.

The rearrangement uses TRBV7-3 and TRBJ2-1, with 8 bases matching TRBD2. The CDR3 has 14 residues. The V gene end was trimmed by 4 bases and the J gene end by 8 bases; junction bases not matched to a gene: 7. Germline V gene lookup returns CDR1 SGHTA and CDR2 FQGTGA. The CDR3 is CASSSGTSGDEQFF. The CDR3 DNA reads TGTGCCAGCAGCTCCGGGACTAGTGGCGATGAGCAGTTCTTC.

The chain carries TRBV7-9 and TRBJ1-2, with D tentatively TRBD1 (5 bases). Germline V gene sequence: CDR1 SEHNR, CDR2 FQNEAQ (reference sequence). V was pared by 5 bases and J by 6 bases, with 16 bases between. This CDR3 comprises 14 residues. CDR3 coding DNA: TGTGCCAGCAGCCTAAAAGGGGAGGGAAATGGCTACACCTTC. It yields the protein CASSLKGEGNGYTF.

This clone was counted a few times. The chain links TRBV19 to TRBJ1-6, with D perhaps matching TRBD1 (6 bases). Trimming removed 1 base at V and 7 bases at J, with 8 bases between. This CDR3 has 14 residues. Germline V CDR1 and CDR2: LNHDA, SQIVND (reference sequence). CDR3: CASSIVGQNSPLHF. The CDR3, as DNA: TGTGCCAGTAGTATAGTAGGACAGAATTCACCCCTCCACTTT.